The 23 T cell receptor beta chains below were found in one sample sequenced in a study of early T cells in non-severe SARS-CoV-2 infection. MiXCR, applied by TCRdb to the 5' RACE reads, yields one record per CDR3 protein. The sample yields about 100,000 distinct CDR3 sequences, about 13% seen once. Sequencing was carried out using whole blood. These TCRs come from an adult who was a healthcare worker with PCR-confirmed SARS-CoV-2 infection or an uninfected control (not recorded which).

The chain recombines TRBV6-5 with TRBJ2-1, with 9 bases fitting TRBD1. The CDR3 sequence is 15 residues long. The V and J ends lost 6 bases and 8 bases, in that order; junction bases with no gene match: 11. Germline V gene sequence: CDR1 MNHEY, CDR2 SVGAGI. In DNA, the CDR3 is TGTGCCAGCAGCCGAACGACAGGGGGTATGTATGAGCAGTTCTTC. It is translated as CASSRTTGGMYEQFF.

About this clonotype itself: Germline and junction disagree at one end, which may indicate a read error. CDR3 in amino acids: CVSSHPGSGANVLTF. As DNA, the CDR3 is TGTGTCAGCAGCCATCCAGGCTCTGGGGCCAACGTCCTGACTTTC. The rearrangement uses TRBV7-8 and TRBJ2-6, with D unclear. The CDR3 contains 15 residues. Germline loops: CDR1 SGHVS, CDR2 FQNEAQ.

This clonotype was found many times. V is TRBV29-1 and J is TRBJ2-3; D unclear. Trimming took off 1 base at V and 2 bases at J, with 13 bases between the two ends. Per the germline V gene, CDR1 is SQVTM and CDR2 is ANQGSEA. This CDR3 spans 15 amino acids. CDR3 region: CSVEGEIRTTDTQYF. Here the CDR3 DNA reads TGCAGCGTTGAAGGAGAGATCAGAACCACAGATACGCAGTATTTT.

This clonotype was found many times. The J gene is TRBJ1-2, the V gene TRBV4-1; D not certain. With 7 bases removed from V and 2 bases from J, the gap between germline ends came to 17 bases. CDR1 and CDR2 (germline): MGHRA, YSYEKL. The CDR3 contains 15 residues. For the CDR3, the DNA is TGCGCCAGCAAACTTACTCGGGCAGACAACTATGGCTACACCTTC. Translated: CASKLTRADNYGYTF.

The sample holds a few counts of this clonotype. The chain joins TRBV6-5 to TRBJ2-7, with D maybe TRBD1 (5 bases). Germline CDR1 reads MNHEY; CDR2 reads SVGAGI. The germline V and J ends were trimmed by 7 bases and 0 bases, with 10 bases remaining between them. The CDR3 sequence is 13 residues long. The CDR3 sequence: CASTRQSSYEQYF. CDR3 sequence (DNA): TGTGCCAGCACCAGACAGAGCTCCTACGAGCAGTACTTC.

The sample holds many counts of this clonotype. The chain uses TRBV6-2 or TRBV6-3 and TRBJ2-1, with D possibly being TRBD2 (5 bases). Germline V CDR1 and CDR2: MNHEY, SVGEGT. The V and J ends lost 4 bases and 2 bases respectively, with 9 bases between them. The CDR3 has 14 amino acids. The CDR3 region has the DNA TGTGCCAGCAGTTTTGGAGGCCCCTACAATGAGCAGTTCTTC. Its protein product is CASSFGGPYNEQFF.

The V call is TRBV5-5, the J call TRBJ2-3; 7 bases align to TRBD2. Germline CDR1 SGHKS, CDR2 YYEKEE (reference sequence). The trim removed 0 bases at V and 6 bases at J, leaving 7 bases unmatched. There are 15 residues in the CDR3. The CDR3 protein is CASSLELARGDTQYF. CDR3 DNA sequence: TGTGCCAGCAGCTTGGAACTAGCGCGGGGGGATACGCAGTATTTT.

This clonotype was detected ten times or more. V usage is TRBV9 and J usage is TRBJ2-1, with 9 bases aligning to TRBD1. The junction had 12 bases not matched to a gene; V was cut back by 4 bases and J by 7 bases. The germline V gene encodes CDR1 SGDLS and CDR2 YYNGEE. CDR3 length: 16 amino acids. The CDR3: CASSPFGDRERNEQFF. CDR3 nucleotide sequence: TGTGCCAGCAGCCCCTTCGGGGACAGGGAAAGGAATGAGCAGTTCTTC.

Many counts were recorded for this clonotype. This chain connects TRBV11-2 to TRBJ2-2; maybe TRBD1 (6 bases). The germline V gene has CDR1 SGHAT and CDR2 FQNNGV. With 5 bases removed from V and 0 bases from J, the gap between germline ends came to 10 bases. CDR3 length equals 15 residues. The CDR3 spells CASSPTGTNTGELFF. The DNA of the CDR3 is TGTGCCAGCAGCCCCACAGGGACGAACACCGGGGAGCTGTTTTTT.

This clonotype was picked up many times. The chain uses TRBV29-1 and TRBJ1-4; the D gene is possibly TRBD1 (6 bases). With 3 bases removed from V and 3 bases from J, the gap between germline ends came to 8 bases. The CDR3 runs 13 residues. The germline V gene encodes CDR1 SQVTM and CDR2 ANQGSEA. The CDR3 reads CSVEEGANEKLFF. CDR3 bases: TGCAGCGTTGAGGAGGGGGCTAATGAAAAACTGTTTTTT.

The chain employs TRBV11-2 and TRBJ2-7; D remains ambiguous. The CDR3 extends over 16 amino acids. Looked up from germline, CDR1 is SGHAT and CDR2 is FQNNGV. The V and J ends lost 5 bases and 0 bases respectively, with 17 bases between them. CDR3 loop: CASSPRGRVSSYEQYF. Written as DNA, the CDR3 is TGTGCCAGCAGCCCCCGAGGACGGGTGAGCTCCTACGAGCAGTACTTC. Full variable domain (missing parts from reference TRBV11-2 and TRBJ2-7): EAGVAQSPRYKIIEKRQSVAFWCNPISGHATLYWYQQILGQGPKLLIQFQNNGVVDDSQLPKDRFSAERLKGVDSTLKIQPAKLEDSAVYLCASSPRGRVSSYEQYFGPGTRLTVT.

This chain connects TRBV27 to TRBJ1-2; 7 nucleotides agree with TRBD1. Germline loops: CDR1 MNHEY, CDR2 SMNVEV (reference sequence). The CDR3 loop spans 15 amino acids. V lost 5 bases, J lost 7 bases, and 13 bases stayed unmatched. The CDR3 loop reads CASSLDRLGTSGYTF. The CDR3 coding sequence is TGTGCCAGCAGTCTGGACAGGTTGGGCACTAGTGGCTACACCTTC.

This clonotype was seen a handful of times. The genes are TRBV7-9 and TRBJ1-4; perhaps TRBD1 as D (6 bases). The ends were cut back, 5 bases at V and 5 bases at J, with 12 bases in the middle. This CDR3 has 14 amino acids. Germline lookup yields CDR1 SEHNR and CDR2 FQNEAQ (reference sequence). In DNA form, the CDR3 reads TGTGCCAGCAGCCCCGGAAGGGGGAATGAAAAACTGTTTTTT. Its translation: CASSPGRGNEKLFF. Together with reference TRBV7-9 and TRBJ1-4, the CDR3 gives the full variable domain: DTGVSQNPRHKITKRGQNVTFRCDPISEHNRLYWYRQTLGQGPEFLTYFQNEAQLEKSRLLSDRFSAERPKGSFSTLEIQRTEQGDSAMYLCASSPGRGNEKLFFGSGTQLSVL.

This clonotype was recorded many times. The chain is built from TRBV28 and TRBJ2-2; 7 bases match TRBD1. Germline values: CDR1 MDHEN, CDR2 SYDVKM. V lost 8 bases to trimming and J lost 5 bases; unmatched junction nucleotides: 17. The CDR3 spans 17 residues. In nucleotides, the CDR3 is TGTGCCAGCTCCCCGAGGCGAAAGGGGGCAGGTACCGGGGAGCTGTTTTTT. Amino acid sequence: CASSPRRKGAGTGELFF.

This clonotype was detected ten times or more. The chain recombines TRBV14 with TRBJ2-7; a weak D match, TRBD1 (5 bases). Per the germline V gene, CDR1 is SGHDN and CDR2 is FVKESK. The CDR3 runs 17 residues. V was clipped by 0 bases and J by 0 bases, with 15 bases between them. The CDR3 here is CASSQDGRGFSSYEQYF. CDR3 coding DNA: TGTGCCAGCAGCCAAGATGGAAGGGGCTTTAGCTCCTACGAGCAGTACTTC.

This clonotype was observed a few times. The chain recombines TRBV6-2 or TRBV6-3 with TRBJ2-5; D remains unclear. The germline V and J ends were trimmed by 2 bases and 5 bases, with 12 bases remaining between them. The CDR3 is 14 amino acids. Germline V CDR1 and CDR2: MNHEY, SVGEGT. As DNA, the CDR3 is TGTGCCAGCAGTTACCTTCCCCTCGGGGAGACCCAGTACTTC. Protein product: CASSYLPLGETQYF.

This clonotype was detected only a few times. The chain couples TRBV28 to TRBJ2-7; D is unclear. CDR1 is MDHEN and CDR2 is SYDVKM in the germline V gene. The V end was cut by 1 base, the J end by 7 bases, with 11 bases between. This CDR3 is built from 13 residues. The CDR3 nucleotides are TGTGCCAGCAGTTTATCATCGTGGGATGAGCAGTACTTC. This sequence encodes CASSLSSWDEQYF.

Ten or more counts support this clonotype. This chain links TRBV5-6 with TRBJ1-1; TRBD1 might be the D (5 bases). The CDR3 length is 13 residues. Trimming shortened V by 4 bases and J by 2 bases, and 9 bases separated the two germline ends. Germline CDR1 is SGHDT and CDR2 is YYEEEE. The CDR3 here is CASSVDSNTEAFF. In DNA, the CDR3 is TGTGCCAGCAGCGTAGACAGTAACACTGAAGCTTTCTTT.

The chain carries TRBV2 and TRBJ1-5, with 9 bases that match TRBD1. The V segment lost 7 bases and the J segment 4 bases; nucleotides outside the gene matches: 5. The CDR3 consists of 14 residues. Germline CDR1 SNHLY, CDR2 FYNNEI. CDR3 in amino acids: CASKRGQGNQPQHF. Written as DNA, the CDR3 is TGTGCCAGCAAAAGGGGACAGGGAAATCAGCCCCAGCATTTT.

The CDR3 sequence is CASSPGQGSNEQFF. CDR3 in DNA: TGCGCCAGCAGCCCCGGACAGGGTTCCAATGAGCAGTTCTTC. The rearrangement joins TRBV5-1 to TRBJ2-1; 8 nucleotides align to TRBD1. The J segment lost 6 bases and the V segment lost 4 bases, leaving 6 bases of the junction unmatched. The CDR3 spans 14 residues. CDR1 is SGHRS, CDR2 YFSETQ, per germline.

This clonotype has just a few counts. The J gene is TRBJ2-3, the V gene TRBV5-1, with 15 bases lining up with TRBD2. The CDR3 has 18 residues. Germline-derived CDR1 and CDR2 are SGHRS and YFSETQ. Losses at the gene ends were 0 bases for V and 0 bases for J; bases not matched to a gene: 2. The CDR3 loop is CASSLGGLAGGSTDTQYF. In DNA form, the CDR3 reads TGCGCCAGCAGCTTGGGTGGACTAGCGGGGGGGAGCACAGATACGCAGTATTTT.

This clonotype has only a few counts. The chain carries TRBV28 and TRBJ2-1; D is perhaps TRBD1 or TRBD2 (5 bases each). Deletions cut 3 bases from V and 6 bases from J, with 21 bases between. CDR3 size: 17 residues. CDR1 and CDR2 (germline): MDHEN, SYDVKM. CDR3 in DNA: TGTGCCAGCAGTTTTTGGACGAGGAGAACTGGGGGCAATGAGCAGTTCTTC. Amino acid sequence: CASSFWTRRTGGNEQFF.

This clonotype was seen a handful of times. V usage is TRBV11-3 and J usage is TRBJ2-1, with 7 positions matching TRBD2. In germline, CDR1 is SGHNT, CDR2 YENEEA. J lost 7 bases, V lost 5 bases, and 2 bases had no gene match. The CDR3 runs to 12 residues. The CDR3 region has the DNA TGTGCCAGCAGCGGGACTAAAAATGAGCAGTTCTTC. Translated: CASSGTKNEQFF. The variable domain in full, with the rest retrieved from reference TRBV11-3 and TRBJ2-1, is EAGVVQSPRYKIIEKKQPVAFWCNPISGHNTLYWYLQNLGQGPELLIRYENEEAVDDSQLPKDRFSAERLKGVDSTLKIQPAELGDSAVYLCASSGTKNEQFFGPGTRLTVL.